The 3 T cell receptor beta chains below were found in one sample sequenced in a study of blood T cell repertoires in COVID-19. TCRdb's copy holds only in-frame clones and misses some; the assay was immunoSEQ multiplex PCR. The data contain 200,000 to 300,000 clones, 83% of them singletons. Material: peripheral blood. The origin of the receptors is a human donor in a cohort sampled during active COVID-19.

The rearrangement links TRBV4-1 to TRBJ1-6, with D perhaps matching TRBD1 (6 bases). V was trimmed by 1 base and J by 8 bases, leaving 12 bases between them. Germline CDR1 reads MGHRA; CDR2 reads YSYEKL. The CDR3 runs to 15 residues. Here the CDR3 DNA reads TGCGCCAGCAGCCAAGTCAAGGGGGGGGATTCACCCCTCCACTTT. Its protein product is CASSQVKGGDSPLHF.

The chain joins TRBV5-1 to TRBJ2-2; TRBD2 aligns across 8 bases. Unmatched junction bases numbered 12, after V lost 4 bases and J lost 7 bases. From germline, CDR1 is SGHRS and CDR2 YFSETQ. The length of the CDR3 is 16 residues. CDR3 sequence (DNA): TGCGCCAGCAGCCAAGGGACCGGGACTAGATTCGGGGAGCTGTTTTTT. It codes for CASSQGTGTRFGELFF.

This clone came up a few times. This sequence joins TRBV6-6 and TRBJ2-1, with D possibly TRBD1 on 5 matching bases. The germline V and J ends were trimmed by 10 bases and 7 bases, with 11 bases remaining between them. CDR3 size: 11 residues. The germline gives CDR1 MNHNY, CDR2 SVGAGI (reference sequence). The CDR3 DNA follows: TGTGCCACCGCCAGGGTGAATGAGCAGTTCTTC. As protein: CATARVNEQFF.